Listed here are 11 T cell receptor beta chains from one sample, sequenced in a study of T cells in Graves' hyperthyroidism and ophthalmopathy. TCR beta CDR3 sequences were amplified from RNA transcripts. First-round RT-PCR of the TCR CDR3 relied on the HTBI primer set. MiXCR, applied by TCRdb to the multiplex PCR reads, yields one record per CDR3 protein. The sample records about 620,000 distinct CDR3 sequences, about 17% being singletons. The sample consisted of blood. These receptors were collected from a woman in her thirties with Graves' hyperthyroidism.

This clonotype was observed many times. J is TRBJ1-1 and V is TRBV15; D is ambiguous. Looked up from germline, CDR1 is LNHNV and CDR2 is YYDKDF (reference sequence). The CDR3 is 13 residues long. Trimming removed 2 bases from V and 3 bases from J, with 7 bases in between. This chain's CDR3 is CATSRSGYTEAFF. The CDR3 DNA sequence: TGTGCCACCAGCAGATCTGGGTACACTGAAGCTTTCTTT.

This clonotype was counted many times. This chain connects TRBV11-1 to TRBJ2-1; 12 nucleotides agree with TRBD2. Germline CDR1 reads SGHAT; CDR2 reads FQDESV (reference sequence). J lost 8 bases, V lost 5 bases, and 10 bases had no gene match. CDR3 length: 16 amino acids. The CDR3: CASSVGLAGIFDEQFF. CDR3 nucleotides: TGTGCCAGCAGCGTCGGACTAGCGGGAATTTTCGATGAGCAGTTCTTC.

The chain uses TRBV30 and TRBJ2-7; D remains unclear. Looked up from germline, CDR1 is GTSNPN and CDR2 is SVGIG (reference sequence). With 0 bases removed from V and 3 bases from J, the gap between germline ends came to 6 bases. The CDR3 length is 12 residues. The CDR3 spells CAWSVVVYEQYF. CDR3 coding DNA: TGTGCCTGGAGTGTAGTAGTCTACGAGCAGTACTTC. Drawing the rest from reference TRBV30 and TRBJ2-7, the complete variable domain is SQTIHQWPATLVQPVGSPLSLECTVEGTSNPNLYWYRQAAGRGLQLLFYSVGIGQISSEVPQNLSASRPQDRQFILSSKKLLLSDSGFYLCAWSVVVYEQYFGPGTRLTVT.

This clonotype was counted ten times or more. This chain links TRBV7-2 with TRBJ2-1, with 10 bases aligning to TRBD2. J was trimmed by 4 bases and V by 1 base; bases with no gene match: 4. This CDR3 spans 16 amino acids. CDR1 SGHTA and CDR2 FQGNSA come from the germline V gene. Here the CDR3 DNA reads TGTGCCAGCAGCTTAGTTAGGACTAGCGGATACAATGAGCAGTTCTTC. As protein: CASSLVRTSGYNEQFF.

The genes are TRBV4-1 and TRBJ2-7, with TRBD1 matching over 12 bases. The length of the CDR3 is 18 residues. Losses at the gene ends were 2 bases for V and 6 bases for J; bases not matched to a gene: 14. Germline loops: CDR1 MGHRA, CDR2 YSYEKL. CDR3 in amino acids: CASSQLIGVGTGGAEQYF. The CDR3 nucleotides read TGCGCCAGCAGCCAACTTATTGGGGTCGGGACAGGGGGCGCCGAGCAGTACTTC.

This clonotype was found many times. V is TRBV27 and J is TRBJ2-7; D is tentatively TRBD1 or TRBD2 (6 bases each). V lost 0 bases, J lost 4 bases, and 13 bases lay in between. CDR3 length: 15 amino acids. Germline V gene data show CDR1 as MNHEY and CDR2 as SMNVEV (reference sequence). For the CDR3, the DNA is TGTGCCAGCAGTTTATCAGGGGGGCAGTTGTACGAGCAGTACTTC. The encoded protein is CASSLSGGQLYEQYF.

The table lists this clonotype with many counts. The rearrangement joins TRBV11-2 to TRBJ2-3, with no clear D. Germline-derived CDR1 and CDR2 are SGHAT and FQNNGV. V gave up 5 bases and J gave up 4 bases, with 7 bases separating them. The CDR3 loop spans 12 amino acids. CDR3 sequence (DNA): TGTGCCAGCAGCGTTCAGTCAGATACGCAGTATTTT. This codes for CASSVQSDTQYF.

This clonotype was counted at least ten times. The chain links TRBV27 to TRBJ2-7, with 13 nucleotides matching TRBD2. Germline V lookup: CDR1 MNHEY, CDR2 SMNVEV (reference sequence). After removal of 4 bases from V and 4 bases from J, the junction contained 7 bases not matched to a gene. The CDR3 totals 16 residues. The CDR3: CASSSGTSGNPYEQYF. The CDR3 coding sequence is TGTGCCAGCAGTTCCGGGACTAGCGGGAACCCGTACGAGCAGTACTTC.

This clonotype was seen many times. This chain uses TRBV20-1 with TRBJ2-1, with 9 bases fitting TRBD2. This CDR3 region has 16 residues. The junction had 13 bases not matched to a gene; V was cut back by 0 bases and J by 10 bases. The germline CDR1 and CDR2 sequences are DFQATT and SNEGSKA (reference sequence). CDR3 nucleotide sequence: TGCAGTGCTAGAGATTCTGGCGGGAGGGCCTTCCTAGAGCAGTTCTTC. Amino acid sequence: CSARDSGGRAFLEQFF.

This clonotype was counted many times. The CDR3 sequence is CASSLNVRLNTEAFF. The CDR3 DNA follows: TGTGCCAGCAGTTTAAATGTACGCCTGAACACTGAAGCTTTCTTT. The chain recombines TRBV28 with TRBJ1-1; no firm D call. V shed 2 bases and J shed 0 bases, with 10 bases lying between them. Germline V gene data show CDR1 as MDHEN and CDR2 as SYDVKM. CDR3 size: 15 residues.

In this sample, this clonotype turned up many times. The V call is TRBV7-2, the J call TRBJ2-5, with 8 bases matching TRBD1. This CDR3 has 13 amino acids. Looked up from germline, CDR1 is SGHTA and CDR2 is FQGNSA. V shed 6 bases, J shed 4 bases, and the junction held 4 bases outside the gene matches. The CDR3 region is CASSSDRGETQYF. In DNA, the CDR3 is TGTGCCAGCAGTTCCGACAGGGGAGAGACCCAGTACTTC. The full variable domain, rest sourced from reference TRBV7-2 and TRBJ2-5, is GAGVSQSPSNKVTEKGKDVELRCDPISGHTALYWYRQSLGQGLEFLIYFQGNSAPDKSGLPSDRFSAERTGGSVSTLTIQRTQQEDSAVYLCASSSDRGETQYFGPGTRLLVL.